This is a list of T cell receptor beta chains from one sample in a study of T-cell reconstitution after alpha-beta-depleted transplantation in children. TCRdb re-derived calls from the PCR reads in MiXCR, one entry per CDR3 protein. The data contain 550,000 to 800,000 distinct CDR3 sequences, about an eighth of them singletons. The sequencing used PBMCs, collected before TCRalphabeta/CD19-depleted stem cell transplant. The receptors were sampled from a girl aged 2-10 years with congenital amegakaryocytic thrombocytopenia, due to receive a stem cell transplant. CDR3s include the opening cysteine and the closing phenylalanine or tryptophan. D genes are given only for firm matches. Size values are once, few and many counts, or a class for expanded clones, and some rows have none.

>TRBV12-3/TRBV12-4|TRBJ2-2|-|many
TGTGCCAGCAGTTCGAACAGGGAACGACCCGGGGAGCTGTTTTTT
CASSSNRERPGELFF
>TRBV6-1|TRBJ2-1|TRBD1|many
TGTGCCAGCACCAAGGGACAGGGCGATGAGCAGTTCTTC
CASTKGQGDEQFF
>TRBV19|TRBJ1-5|-|few
TGTGCCAGTAGCAGTATGGCGCAGAGCTATCAGCCCCAGCATTTT
CASSSMAQSYQPQHF
>TRBV18|TRBJ1-6|TRBD1|many
TGTGCCAGCTCTCCGGACAGGGGAGACAATTCACCCCTCCACTTT
CASSPDRGDNSPLHF
>TRBV10-3|TRBJ2-1|-|many
TGTGCCACAGGGACTTCTGACAGGGAGGAGCAGTTCTTC
CATGTSDREEQFF
>TRBV5-1|TRBJ2-3|-|many
TGCGCCAGCAGCCCAAGGACTCGCGGGGGCACAGATACGCAGTATTTT
CASSPRTRGGTDTQYF
>TRBV5-1|TRBJ2-7|TRBD2|many
TGCGCCAGCAGCTTGGTGCTAGCGGGTGACTACGAGCAGTACTTC
CASSLVLAGDYEQYF
>TRBV18|TRBJ2-7|TRBD2|-
TGTGCCAGCTCACTCAGGAAGAGGGAAGCGGGAGGACCCTACGAGCAGTACTTC
CASSLRKREAGGPYEQYF
>TRBV7-2|TRBJ2-1|-|many
TGTGCCAGCAGCTTAGAAGTCGATAATGAGCAGTTCTTC
CASSLEVDNEQFF
>TRBV6-1|TRBJ2-3|TRBD2|-
TGTGCCAGCAGGTTTGTCGCGGGAGGATCAGATACGCAGTATTTT
CASRFVAGGSDTQYF
>TRBV7-2|TRBJ2-3|-|few
TGTGCCAGCAGCTTAGTCGGCGGGATGGTAGCAGATACGCAGTATTTT
CASSLVGGMVADTQYF
>TRBV12-3/TRBV12-4|TRBJ1-1|TRBD1|many
TGTGCCAGCAGGGAGGGACAGGGGTTAACTGAAGCTTTCTTT
CASREGQGLTEAFF
>TRBV6-2/TRBV6-3|TRBJ2-1|-|few
TGTGCCAGCAGTTACTCTGTCGATCGGACGGGCCATCCAAAAAACCGTACTGAGCAGTTCTTC
CASSYSVDRTGHPKNRTEQFF
>TRBV7-9|TRBJ2-7|-|many
TGTGCCAGCAGCGGTAGGGGGGCCGAGCAGTACTTC
CASSGRGAEQYF
>TRBV28|TRBJ1-2|-|many
TGTGCCAGCAGTTTAACAGGTCGAGTAGGCTACACCTTC
CASSLTGRVGYTF
>TRBV20-1|TRBJ2-1|-|many
TGCAGTGCTAGAGTGGCCAGCTCCTACAATGAGCAGTTCTTC
CSARVASSYNEQFF
>TRBV5-1|TRBJ2-3|-|many
TGCGCCAGCAGCTCGCGGGAACGAGATACGCAGTATTTT
CASSSRERDTQYF
>TRBV29-1|TRBJ2-2|-|many
TGCAGCGCCGCATCCCAGGGAGACGGGGAGCTGTTTTTT
CSAASQGDGELFF
>TRBV5-1|TRBJ2-2|-|many
TGCGCCAGCAGCGGCTCAGGGGACGGGGAGCTGTTTTTT
CASSGSGDGELFF
>TRBV5-6|TRBJ2-1|-|-
TGTGCCAGCAGTCGGGGACATTTCAATGAGCAGTTCTTC
CASSRGHFNEQFF
>TRBV5-1|TRBJ1-1|-|-
TGCGCCAGCATCTCGGGGGGTTCGGCTTTCTTT
CASISGGSAFF
>TRBV7-6|TRBJ2-2|-|-
TGTGCCAGCAGCTTAGGAACGGCAGACACCGGGGAGCTGTTTTTT
CASSLGTADTGELFF
>TRBV27|TRBJ2-1|-|once
TGTGCCAGCACGGATTGGAGCGCAAACAATGAGCAGTTCTTC
CASTDWSANNEQFF
>TRBV15|TRBJ2-3|-|few
TGTGCCACCAGCGGGAGACACCGCGGCACAGATACGCAGTATTTT
CATSGRHRGTDTQYF
>TRBV28|TRBJ2-5|-|many
TGTGCCAGCAGTTTCTTCAGGAAAGGCATTTACTTC
CASSFFRKGIYF
>TRBV5-5|TRBJ1-1|-|few
TGTGCCAGCAGCTCTTCAATAGGGACTGAAGCTTTCTTT
CASSSSIGTEAFF
>TRBV6-1|TRBJ1-1|-|few
TGTGCCAGCGGAGGAGGGGACACTGAAGCTTTCTTT
CASGGGDTEAFF